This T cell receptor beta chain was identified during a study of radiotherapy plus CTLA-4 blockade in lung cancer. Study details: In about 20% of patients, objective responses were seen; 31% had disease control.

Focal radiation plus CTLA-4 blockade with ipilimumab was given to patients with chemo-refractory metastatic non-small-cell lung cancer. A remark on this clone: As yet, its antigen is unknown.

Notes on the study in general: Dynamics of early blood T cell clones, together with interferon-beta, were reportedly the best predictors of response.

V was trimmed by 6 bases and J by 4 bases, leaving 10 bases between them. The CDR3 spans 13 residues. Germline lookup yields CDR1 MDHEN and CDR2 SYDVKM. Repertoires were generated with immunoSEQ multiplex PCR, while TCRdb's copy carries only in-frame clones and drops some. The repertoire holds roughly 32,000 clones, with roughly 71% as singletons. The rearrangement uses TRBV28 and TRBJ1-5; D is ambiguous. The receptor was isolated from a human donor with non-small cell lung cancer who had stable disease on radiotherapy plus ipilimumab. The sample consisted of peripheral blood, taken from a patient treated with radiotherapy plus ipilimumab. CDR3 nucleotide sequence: TGTGCCAGCAGCCCGCCTCCTAATCAGCCCCAGCATTTT. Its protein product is CASSPPPNQPQHF.